The text below deals with one T cell receptor beta chain. This specimen belongs to a study of blood T cell repertoires in COVID-19. About the study: Acute-phase and convalescent COVID-19 samples originated in the United States, Italy and Spain. T cells, B-cell-depleted T cells, or PBMCs provided the cDNA or gDNA that served as material.

Per the original methods: Amplification of reference gene primers was used by the study to estimate nucleated cell counts. Using immunoSEQ multiplex PCR, the repertoire was profiled, and TCRdb retains in-frame clones only, with some absent. V and J calls plus clone size are reproduced from that table; the DNA served to infer D and trimming. The table shows about 250,000 clones, with nearly 90% occurring only once. The CDR3 has 14 amino acids. Germline values: CDR1 SGHRS, CDR2 YFSETQ. V lost 4 bases and J 4 bases, leaving 14 bases between the germline ends. The source of this sequence is a man between 18 and 29 years old with active or convalescent COVID-19. Sequencing was done on a sample of peripheral blood. The chain is built from TRBV5-1 and TRBJ1-2, with D possibly matching TRBD1 (5 bases). The CDR3: CASSPGGMGYGYTF. The CDR3 DNA is TGCGCCAGCAGCCCGGGGGGAATGGGCTATGGCTACACCTTC.